These T cell receptor beta chains were read from a single sample in a study of identical twins. MiXCR was run by TCRdb on the 5' RACE reads, yielding one entry per CDR3 protein. This table holds 500,000 to 650,000 distinct CDR3 sequences, approximately 20% found once. These data also featured in a second study, about yellow fever vaccine responses in identical twins.

Source material: CD4+ T cells sorted from blood. All receptors come from a woman between 18 and 30 years old in good health. CDR3s include the opening cysteine and the closing phenylalanine or tryptophan. A D gene is named only where the DNA matches it firmly. Clone size is given for some rows only: seen once, a few or many times, or a class if the clone is expanded.

CDR3aa | CDR3nt | abundance | j_gene | len | d_gene | v_gene
CSVEGTSIQAFF | TGCAGCGTTGAAGGGACCAGTATTCAAGCTTTCTTT | NA | TRBJ1-1 | 12 | NA | TRBV29-1
CSAKDSTTNEKLFF | TGCAGTGCAAAAGACAGCACAACTAATGAAAAACTGTTTTTT | NA | TRBJ1-4 | 14 | NA | TRBV20-1
CASSESPTFWTSGFQETQYF | TGTGCCAGCAGTGAATCCCCTACTTTTTGGACTAGCGGATTCCAAGAGACCCAGTACTTC | few | TRBJ2-5 | 20 | TRBD2 | TRBV2
CASSAGQTETQETQYF | TGCGCCAGCAGCGCCGGACAGACGGAGACCCAAGAGACCCAGTACTTC | NA | TRBJ2-5 | 16 | NA | TRBV5-1
CASSFTGEAIGNQPQHF | TGTGCCAGCAGCTTTACGGGAGAGGCAATAGGCAATCAGCCCCAGCATTTT | NA | TRBJ1-5 | 17 | NA | TRBV5-5
CSARDRRLQETQYF | TGCAGTGCTAGAGATAGACGGCTTCAAGAGACCCAGTACTTC | few | TRBJ2-5 | 14 | NA | TRBV20-1
CASSYLLAIHPSTSSYNEQFF | TGTGCCAGCAGCTACCTCCTAGCGATCCATCCGTCTACTAGCTCCTACAATGAGCAGTTCTTC | NA | TRBJ2-1 | 21 | NA | TRBV6-2/TRBV6-3
CASSLSGERPETQYF | TGTGCCAGCAGCTTAAGCGGGGAACGACCAGAGACCCAGTACTTC | few | TRBJ2-5 | 15 | TRBD2 | TRBV11-2
CASSLTGTPNTEAFF | TGCGCCAGCAGCTTGACCGGGACGCCGAACACTGAAGCTTTCTTT | NA | TRBJ1-1 | 15 | NA | TRBV5-1
CASSSGGTGNSPLHF | TGTGCCAGCAGTTCCGGAGGGACAGGGAATTCACCCCTCCACTTT | NA | TRBJ1-6 | 15 | TRBD1 | TRBV12-3/TRBV12-4
CASSSPPGRGNEAFF | TGTGCCAGCAGTTCTCCGCCGGGCAGGGGTAATGAAGCTTTCTTT | few | TRBJ1-1 | 15 | NA | TRBV6-2/TRBV6-3
CSAGTSGSLNEQFF | TGCAGTGCTGGGACTAGCGGGAGCCTAAATGAGCAGTTCTTC | NA | TRBJ2-1 | 14 | TRBD2 | TRBV20-1
CAISEPPREQFF | TGTGCCATCAGTGAGCCCCCCCGCGAGCAGTTCTTC | NA | TRBJ2-1 | 12 | NA | TRBV10-3
CSAHPSGGQKYNEQFF | TGCAGTGCCCACCCTAGCGGGGGACAAAAATACAATGAGCAGTTCTTC | NA | TRBJ2-1 | 16 | TRBD2 | TRBV20-1
CASSSSSVSSYEQYF | TGCGCCAGCAGCTCCTCTAGCGTTTCCTCCTACGAGCAGTACTTC | NA | TRBJ2-7 | 15 | NA | TRBV5-1
CASSQTSGVADTQYF | TGCGCCAGCAGCCAGACTAGCGGGGTTGCAGATACGCAGTATTTT | few | TRBJ2-3 | 15 | TRBD2 | TRBV5-1
CASSGTSGGANEQFF | TGTGCCAGCAGTGGGACTAGCGGGGGGGCAAATGAGCAGTTCTTC | NA | TRBJ2-1 | 15 | TRBD2 | TRBV2
CSARAGGGPGDTQYF | TGCAGTGCTAGAGCGGGCGGGGGGCCGGGAGATACGCAGTATTTT | NA | TRBJ2-3 | 15 | TRBD2 | TRBV20-1
CASRQSTDFPTGELFF | TGCGCCAGCAGACAAAGTACCGATTTCCCCACCGGGGAGCTGTTTTTT | NA | TRBJ2-2 | 16 | NA | TRBV10-2
CSARVFRGSYEQYF | TGCAGTGCTAGAGTTTTTAGGGGGTCCTACGAGCAGTACTTC | few | TRBJ2-7 | 14 | NA | TRBV20-1
CASSLSLAGGFYNEQFF | TGCGCCAGCAGCCTATCATTAGCGGGGGGCTTCTACAATGAGCAGTTCTTC | NA | TRBJ2-1 | 17 | TRBD2 | TRBV4-1
CASSQQGPRGEQYF | TGTGCCAGCAGCCAACAGGGACCCCGGGGCGAGCAGTACTTC | few | TRBJ2-7 | 14 | NA | TRBV4-2
CASSGEGAEILNIQYF | TGTGCCAGCAGTGGTGAGGGCGCCGAGATTTTAAACATTCAGTACTTC | NA | TRBJ2-4 | 16 | NA | TRBV6-1
CASSSGLAGRSDTQYF | TGTGCCAGCAGCTCAGGACTAGCGGGGAGGTCAGATACGCAGTATTTT | few | TRBJ2-3 | 16 | TRBD2 | TRBV11-2
CASSLLGLHNEQFF | TGTGCCAGCAGCTTACTGGGGCTTCACAATGAGCAGTTCTTC | few | TRBJ2-1 | 14 | NA | TRBV7-3
CASSLATSGGVPYNEQFF | TGCGCCAGCAGCTTGGCGACTAGCGGGGGTGTGCCCTACAATGAGCAGTTCTTC | many | TRBJ2-1 | 18 | TRBD2 | TRBV5-1
CASSLSRDAGYTF | TGTGCCAGCAGCTTATCGAGGGATGCTGGCTACACCTTC | few | TRBJ1-2 | 13 | NA | TRBV11-2
CASSEGRRRGSAQHF | TGTGCCAGCAGTGAAGGTCGCAGGCGGGGTAGTGCCCAGCATTTT | NA | TRBJ1-5 | 15 | NA | TRBV2
CASGTVPTTNEKLFF | TGTGCCAGCGGGACAGTTCCAACAACTAATGAAAAACTGTTTTTT | few | TRBJ1-4 | 15 | TRBD1 | TRBV6-1
CASSLWGAGANVLTF | TGTGCCAGCAGTTTATGGGGGGCTGGGGCCAACGTCCTGACTTTC | NA | TRBJ2-6 | 15 | NA | TRBV12-3/TRBV12-4
CASSLPTPRGRGTQYF | TGTGCCAGCAGTTTGCCGACCCCCAGGGGCCGGGGGACCCAGTACTTC | NA | TRBJ2-5 | 16 | NA | TRBV28
CASSKRSGEQYF | TGTGCCAGCAGCAAGCGGTCGGGCGAGCAGTACTTC | NA | TRBJ2-7 | 12 | NA | TRBV5-8
CASSYPGQYSNYEQYF | TGTGCCAGCAGTTACCCCGGACAGTACTCTAACTACGAGCAGTACTTC | NA | TRBJ2-7 | 16 | NA | TRBV6-2/TRBV6-3
CASSPGQGAGETQYF | TGTGCCAGCTCACCCGGACAGGGGGCAGGAGAGACCCAGTACTTC | NA | TRBJ2-5 | 15 | TRBD1 | TRBV18
CASLEGSSGANVLTF | TGTGCCAGCCTGGAGGGGAGCTCTGGGGCCAACGTCCTGACTTTC | NA | TRBJ2-6 | 15 | NA | TRBV6-1
CASRPTKREVQYNEQFF | TGTGCCAGCAGACCTACCAAGCGGGAGGTACAATACAATGAGCAGTTCTTC | NA | TRBJ2-1 | 17 | TRBD2 | TRBV12-3/TRBV12-4
CASSLLGDETQYF | TGTGCCAGCAGCTTATTGGGGGATGAGACCCAGTACTTC | few | TRBJ2-5 | 13 | NA | TRBV7-9
CASSGRLAGTDTQYF | TGTGCCAGCAGCGGTAGACTAGCGGGCACAGATACGCAGTATTTT | NA | TRBJ2-3 | 15 | TRBD2 | TRBV11-2
CASNQGQRTDTQYF | TGTGCCAGCAACCAGGGGCAGCGCACAGATACGCAGTATTTT | few | TRBJ2-3 | 14 | NA | TRBV27
CSAELLAGVELFF | TGCAGTGCAGAGCTCCTAGCGGGGGTGGAGCTGTTTTTT | few | TRBJ2-2 | 13 | TRBD2 | TRBV20-1
CAISAGAANEKLFF | TGTGCCATCAGTGCAGGGGCGGCTAATGAAAAACTGTTTTTT | few | TRBJ1-4 | 14 | NA | TRBV10-3
CASSFRTSGARTDEQFF | TGTGCCAGCAGTTTCAGGACTAGCGGGGCGAGGACGGATGAGCAGTTCTTC | few | TRBJ2-1 | 17 | TRBD2 | TRBV27
CASSPSGGSYEQYF | TGTGCCAGCAGCCCGAGCGGGGGTTCCTACGAGCAGTACTTC | NA | TRBJ2-7 | 14 | TRBD2 | TRBV6-1
CASSSTTNSPLHF | TGTGCCAGCAGCTCAACGACAAATTCACCCCTCCACTTT | few | TRBJ1-6 | 13 | NA | TRBV12-3/TRBV12-4
CASSYRGSEETQYF | TGCGCCAGCAGCTATCGAGGAAGCGAAGAGACCCAGTACTTC | few | TRBJ2-5 | 14 | NA | TRBV5-1
CASSSLGGGTTGELFF | TGTGCCAGCAGCTCCTTAGGGGGAGGGACCACCGGGGAGCTGTTTTTT | NA | TRBJ2-2 | 16 | NA | TRBV7-2
CASSLGTGANEQFF | TGTGCCAGCAGCTTAGGTACAGGGGCCAATGAGCAGTTCTTC | NA | TRBJ2-1 | 14 | TRBD1 | TRBV7-9
CSARGAGAKNIQYF | TGCAGTGCTAGAGGAGCGGGAGCCAAAAACATTCAGTACTTC | NA | TRBJ2-4 | 14 | NA | TRBV20-1
CASRKEGIALYEQYF | TGTGCCAGCCGTAAAGAGGGCATCGCCCTCTACGAGCAGTACTTC | few | TRBJ2-7 | 15 | NA | TRBV12-3/TRBV12-4
CSARSSGGPYNEQFF | TGCAGTGCTAGAAGCAGCGGGGGGCCCTACAATGAGCAGTTCTTC | NA | TRBJ2-1 | 15 | TRBD2 | TRBV20-1
CASSEFAGGGDTQYF | TGTGCCAGCAGTGAATTCGCTGGGGGTGGAGATACGCAGTATTTT | NA | TRBJ2-3 | 15 | NA | TRBV25-1
CASNRRVVDGELFF | TGTGCCAGCAATCGCCGCGTGGTAGACGGGGAGCTGTTTTTT | NA | TRBJ2-2 | 14 | NA | TRBV2
CASSIVTGVYNEQFF | TGTGCCAGTAGTATCGTCACAGGGGTCTACAATGAGCAGTTCTTC | NA | TRBJ2-1 | 15 | TRBD1 | TRBV19